Shown below are 13 T cell receptor beta chains from a single sample sequenced in a study of blood T cell repertoires in COVID-19. Assay: immunoSEQ multiplex PCR; the TCRdb copy retains only in-frame clones and omits some. Of 110,000 or so clones in the sample, 85% were seen once. Input material: peripheral blood. These receptors were taken from a human donor in a cohort sampled during active COVID-19.

The V and J genes are TRBV29-1 and TRBJ2-5, with 7 bases lining up with TRBD2. Unmatched junction bases numbered 13, after V lost 7 bases and J lost 5 bases. The length of the CDR3 is 14 residues. Per germline, CDR1 SQVTM and CDR2 ANQGSEA. The CDR3 region has the DNA TGCAGCGCCGGGACTACCCAGTCTTGGGAGACCCAGTACTTC. Translating it yields CSAGTTQSWETQYF.

Comments on this clone: A junction boundary mismatches the germline segment, possibly from a read error. The chain joins TRBV6-5 to TRBJ1-2; maybe TRBD1 (6 bases). The CDR3 length is 13 residues. Germline loops: CDR1 MNHEY, CDR2 SVGAGI. The CDR3, as DNA: TGTGCCAGCAGTGACTCTGGGGGCTTCGGCTACACCTTC. Translated: CASSDSGGFGYTF.

The rearrangement joins TRBV9 to TRBJ1-2, with D perhaps TRBD1 (5 bases). The germline V gene has CDR1 SGDLS and CDR2 YYNGEE. Trimming stripped 3 bases from V and 1 base from J, with 16 bases between. This CDR3 comprises 16 residues. The CDR3 spells CASSAPDISINYGYTF. For the CDR3, the DNA is TGTGCCAGCAGCGCCCCGGACATTTCAATTAACTATGGCTACACCTTC.

The chain has TRBV27 and TRBJ2-5; possibly TRBD2 for D (5 bases). The V end was cut by 4 bases, the J end by 4 bases, with 13 bases between. The CDR3 consists of 14 residues. Germline assignment: CDR1 MNHEY and CDR2 SMNVEV (reference sequence). CDR3 DNA sequence: TGTGCCAGCAGTTGGAGGCGGTCCACAGAGACCCAGTACTTC. This gives the protein CASSWRRSTETQYF.

This clone has just one count. The V call is TRBV28, the J call TRBJ2-3; possible D gene TRBD1, 5 bases. The ends were cut back, 5 bases at V and 2 bases at J, with 14 bases in the middle. The V gene's germline CDR1 is MDHEN and CDR2 SYDVKM. The CDR3 runs 15 residues. The CDR3 is CASSLYQGFTDTQYF. The CDR3, as DNA: TGTGCCAGCAGTCTCTATCAGGGTTTCACAGATACGCAGTATTTT.

V gene TRBV27 combines with J gene TRBJ1-5; perhaps TRBD1 as D (6 bases). The CDR3 totals 14 residues. The V end lost 6 bases, the J end lost 2 bases, and 11 bases lay between the germline ends. Germline V gene lookup returns CDR1 MNHEY and CDR2 SMNVEV (reference sequence). The CDR3 region has the DNA TGTGCCAGCAGCACAGGGAGTGGCAATCAGCCCCAGCATTTT. Amino acid sequence: CASSTGSGNQPQHF.

V gene TRBV15 combines with J gene TRBJ2-1; 8 nucleotides match TRBD1. The CDR3 runs 16 residues. The J segment lost 7 bases and the V segment lost 0 bases, leaving 8 bases of the junction unmatched. CDR1 and CDR2 (germline): LNHNV, YYDKDF (reference sequence). The CDR3 spells CATSRDARQGHNEQFF. DNA for the CDR3: TGTGCCACCAGCAGAGACGCGAGACAGGGGCATAATGAGCAGTTCTTC.

This clone showed up just a few times. This rearrangement joins TRBV20-1 to TRBJ1-2, with 8 bases aligning to TRBD1. The germline gives CDR1 DFQATT, CDR2 SNEGSKA (reference sequence). This CDR3 is built from 11 residues. V lost 5 bases, J lost 8 bases, and 4 bases stayed unmatched. CDR3 residues: CSAPRGLGYTF. The CDR3 DNA follows: TGCAGTGCTCCCAGGGGGCTAGGCTACACCTTC.

The chain recombines TRBV29-1 with TRBJ1-1; TRBD1 is a possible D gene (5 bases). Germline-derived CDR1 and CDR2 are SQVTM and ANQGSEA. V lost 4 bases to trimming and J lost 5 bases, with 14 bases between them. The CDR3 contains 13 residues. CDR3 amino acids: CSVVKGLGTEAFF. CDR3 coding DNA: TGCAGCGTTGTTAAGGGGCTTGGTACTGAAGCTTTCTTT.

The rearrangement links TRBV7-2 to TRBJ1-5, with D tentatively TRBD1 (5 bases). Germline loops: CDR1 SGHTA, CDR2 FQGNSA. Trimming left V 2 bases short and J 7 bases short, with 15 bases between. The CDR3 is 15 residues long. The CDR3, as DNA: TGTGCCAGCAGCTTAAGGGGCGGGGGGGGGCAGCCCCAGCATTTT. It specifies CASSLRGGGGQPQHF.

This chain uses TRBV16 with TRBJ1-3; 7 bases are shared with TRBD1. The J segment lost 0 bases and the V segment lost 5 bases, leaving 10 bases of the junction unmatched. The CDR3 length is 17 residues. The germline gives CDR1 KGHSY, CDR2 FQNENV. CDR3 residues: CASSDSVGTASGNTIYF. As DNA, the CDR3 is TGTGCCAGCAGCGACTCGGTGGGGACAGCCTCTGGAAACACCATATATTTT.

This clone was observed a single time. The chain couples TRBV9 to TRBJ1-6, with 9 positions matching TRBD1. From germline, CDR1 is SGDLS and CDR2 YYNGEE. With V trimmed by 4 bases and J by 7 bases, 12 bases remained unmatched. CDR3 length: 17 residues. Here the CDR3 DNA reads TGTGCCAGCAGCTCAAAGGGGGACAGGGCTGGAAATTCACCCCTCCACTTT. Translated: CASSSKGDRAGNSPLHF.

The rearrangement links TRBV6-6 to TRBJ2-7; 8 bases map to TRBD2. There are 14 residues in the CDR3. Germline V gene data show CDR1 as MNHNY and CDR2 as SVGAGI (reference sequence). V shed 10 bases and J 1 base; nucleotides not matched to a gene: 9. CDR3 sequence (DNA): TGTGCCACCCTCGTGCCTAGCGGGTCCTACGAGCAGTACTTC. Protein product: CATLVPSGSYEQYF.